This TCR beta chain is from a study of T cells in Graves' hyperthyroidism and ophthalmopathy. Study observations and caveats: Also found in blood were most expanded thyroid clonotypes above 0.001.

Patients having uncontrolled infection, another autoimmune disease, pregnancy or lactation were not included. This clonotype was detected ten times or more. Antigen specificity is unknown. RNA transcripts provided the source from which TCR beta CDR3 regions were amplified. First-round RT-PCR targeting the TCR CDR3 was performed with the HTBI primer set. Using its own MiXCR run on the multiplex PCR reads, TCRdb lists one record per CDR3 protein. The table shows some 460,000 distinct CDR3 sequences, with more than 15% occurring only once. CDR3 length: 15 residues. Germline values: CDR1 MNHEY, CDR2 SMNVEV (reference sequence). V was cut by 3 bases and J by 8 bases, with 17 bases left in between.

This TCR was recovered from a woman younger than 35 with Graves' hyperthyroidism. This chain uses TRBV27 with TRBJ2-1; TRBD2 is a possible D gene (6 bases). The sequencing sample was made of blood. The CDR3 DNA is TGTGCCAGCAGTTTGTGGCTAGCGCAAGTCGATGAGCAGTTCTTC. It yields the protein CASSLWLAQVDEQFF.